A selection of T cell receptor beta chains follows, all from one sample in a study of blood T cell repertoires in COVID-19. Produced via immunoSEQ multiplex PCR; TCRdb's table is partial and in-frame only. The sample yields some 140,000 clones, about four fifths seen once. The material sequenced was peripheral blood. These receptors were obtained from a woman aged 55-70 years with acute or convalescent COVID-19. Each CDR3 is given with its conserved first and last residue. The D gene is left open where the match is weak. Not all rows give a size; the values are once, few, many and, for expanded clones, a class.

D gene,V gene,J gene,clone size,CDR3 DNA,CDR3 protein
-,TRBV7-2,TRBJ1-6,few,TGTGCCAGCAGTCTGAGAGAAAGAAATTCACCCCTCCACTTT,CASSLRERNSPLHF
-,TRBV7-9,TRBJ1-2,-,TGTGCCAGCAGCTTCGGTGGTAGAACGAACTATGTAGGCTACACCTTC,CASSFGGRTNYVGYTF
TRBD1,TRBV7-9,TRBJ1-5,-,TGTGCCAGCAGCTTAAGGAGGGGGCTAGAGTTTCAGCCCCAGCATTTT,CASSLRRGLEFQPQHF
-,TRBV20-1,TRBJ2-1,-,TGCAGTGCTAGAGGTGGGCTGGGGCAGTTCTTC,CSARGGLGQFF
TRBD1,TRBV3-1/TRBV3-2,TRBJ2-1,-,TGTGCCAGCAGCCAAGGCCCCTGGACAGGGGGCGATGAGCAGTTCTTC,CASSQGPWTGGDEQFF
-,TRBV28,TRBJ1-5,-,TGTGCCAGCAGACCGAGAGGGGCAGGGGATAGCAATCAGCCCCAGCATTTT,CASRPRGAGDSNQPQHF
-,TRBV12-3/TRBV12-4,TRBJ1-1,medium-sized,TGTGCCAGCAGTTCAGCAGGGGCCGGGGAAGCTTTCTTT,CASSSAGAGEAFF
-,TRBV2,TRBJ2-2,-,TGTGCCAGCAGTGTAGGAGGGCCCGGGGAGCTGTTTTTT,CASSVGGPGELFF
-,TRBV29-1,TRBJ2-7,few,TGCAGCGTTAATACAGGGACCTCCTACGAGCAGTACTTC,CSVNTGTSYEQYF
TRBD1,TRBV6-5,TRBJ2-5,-,TGTGCCAGCAGACAGGGGTTTACTCAAGAGACCCAGTACTTC,CASRQGFTQETQYF
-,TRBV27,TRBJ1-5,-,TGTGCCAGCAGACCGGGACTGATTAGCAATCAGCCCCAGCATTTT,CASRPGLISNQPQHF
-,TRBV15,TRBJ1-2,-,TGTGCCACCAGCAGAGAATTCGGGAGAGGGCGGGAAAACTATGGCTACACCTTC,CATSREFGRGRENYGYTF
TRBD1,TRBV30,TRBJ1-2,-,TGTGCCTGGAGACCCCCCGGGACAGGGATGAACTATGGCTACACCTTC,CAWRPPGTGMNYGYTF
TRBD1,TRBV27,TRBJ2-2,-,TGTGCCAGCAGCTTAGACAGGGGGGACACCGGGGAGCTGTTTTTT,CASSLDRGDTGELFF
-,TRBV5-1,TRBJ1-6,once,TGCGCCAGCAGCATGGACAGCCCCTTCAATTCACCCCTCCACTTT,CASSMDSPFNSPLHF
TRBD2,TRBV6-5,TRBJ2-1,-,TGTGCCAGCTATCCAAGCGGGGGGGCCCACAATGAGCAGTTCTTC,CASYPSGGAHNEQFF
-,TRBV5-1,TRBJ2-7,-,TGCGCCAGCAGTAGGCAGGGGGGTGAGTCCTACGAGCAGTACTTC,CASSRQGGESYEQYF
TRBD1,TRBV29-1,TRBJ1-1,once,TGCAGCGTTGCGACGACAGGGATCACTGAAGCTTTCTTT,CSVATTGITEAFF
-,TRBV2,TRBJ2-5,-,TGTGCCAGCAGCGCCGGGACTTCGAAAGAGACCCAGTACTTC,CASSAGTSKETQYF
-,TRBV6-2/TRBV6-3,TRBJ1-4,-,TGTGCCAGCAGTTACCTGTCGCGGTCCACTAATGAAAAACTGTTTTTT,CASSYLSRSTNEKLFF
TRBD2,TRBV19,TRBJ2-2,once,TGTGCCAGTAGTAGCGCGGGGGGTGGCACCGGGGAGCTGTTTTTT,CASSSAGGGTGELFF
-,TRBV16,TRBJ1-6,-,TGTGCCAGCAGCCAATCGCAGGGGTATAATTCACCCCTCCACTTT,CASSQSQGYNSPLHF
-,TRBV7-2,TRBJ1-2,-,TGTGCCAGCAGCTTGGGGGGGCAGGGAGGTTTCTGGGGCTACACCTTC,CASSLGGQGGFWGYTF
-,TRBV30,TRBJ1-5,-,TGTGCCTGGAGCTACGGGGATCAGCCCCAGCATTTT,CAWSYGDQPQHF
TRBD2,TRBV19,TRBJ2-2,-,TGTGCCAGTAGTATGGGGAGGGACACCGGGGAGCTGTTTTTT,CASSMGRDTGELFF
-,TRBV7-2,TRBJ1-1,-,TGTGCCAGCAGCCCCCCCGGAGCTATGAACACTGAAGCTTTCTTT,CASSPPGAMNTEAFF
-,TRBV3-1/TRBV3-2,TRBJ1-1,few,TGTGCCAGCAGCCAAGCTCCCGAGACAGCGGGAGCTTTCTTT,CASSQAPETAGAFF
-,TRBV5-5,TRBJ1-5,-,TGTGCCAGCAGCCCCAGTAACGGGGGTCCCAATCAGCCCCAGCATTTT,CASSPSNGGPNQPQHF
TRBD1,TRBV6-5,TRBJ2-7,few,TGTGCCAGCAGGGGTGAACAGGGGAGTTCCTACGAGCAGTACTTC,CASRGEQGSSYEQYF
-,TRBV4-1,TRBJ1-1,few,TGCGCCAGCAGCCAGGGTCTGGGGCGGCCGAACACTGAAGCTTTCTTT,CASSQGLGRPNTEAFF
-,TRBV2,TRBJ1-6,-,TGTGCCAGCAGGGGGGAGGGTCGGTCACCCCTCCACTTT,CASRGEGRSPLHF
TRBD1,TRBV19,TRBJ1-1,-,TGTGCCAGTAGTGCAAACAGGGGTGGCACTGAAGCTTTCTTT,CASSANRGGTEAFF
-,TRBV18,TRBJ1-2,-,TGTGCCAGCTCCTACGGGGACACTAACTATGGCTACACCTTC,CASSYGDTNYGYTF
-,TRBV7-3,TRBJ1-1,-,TGTGCCAGCAGCTTAATTCTGGGGAGCACTGAAGCTTTCTTT,CASSLILGSTEAFF
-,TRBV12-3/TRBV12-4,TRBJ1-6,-,TGTGCCAGCAGTTTAGCGCTGAGATCACCCCTCCACTTT,CASSLALRSPLHF
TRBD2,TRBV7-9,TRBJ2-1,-,TGTGCCAGCAGCTTAGAACGTCTAGCGGGGGACAATGAGCAGTTCTTC,CASSLERLAGDNEQFF
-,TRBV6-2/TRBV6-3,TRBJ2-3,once,TGTGCCAGCAGTTATCCAGGGAAATCTAAAGATACGCAGTATTTT,CASSYPGKSKDTQYF
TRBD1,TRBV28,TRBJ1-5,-,TGTGCCAGCAGTTACAGGGGGCTCGTGATAATTAGCAATCAGCCCCAGCATTTT,CASSYRGLVIISNQPQHF
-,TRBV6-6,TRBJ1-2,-,TGTGCCAGCAGTTACTCGGGTCGGCAGACAAACTATGGCTACACCTTC,CASSYSGRQTNYGYTF
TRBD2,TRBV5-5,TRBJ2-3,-,TGTGCCAGCAGCTTTCGCGCTAGCGGTAGCACAGATACGCAGTATTTT,CASSFRASGSTDTQYF
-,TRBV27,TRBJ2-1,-,TGTGCCAGCAGTTTACTATCTTTAGGACAGAGCTCCTACAATGAGCAGTTCTTC,CASSLLSLGQSSYNEQFF